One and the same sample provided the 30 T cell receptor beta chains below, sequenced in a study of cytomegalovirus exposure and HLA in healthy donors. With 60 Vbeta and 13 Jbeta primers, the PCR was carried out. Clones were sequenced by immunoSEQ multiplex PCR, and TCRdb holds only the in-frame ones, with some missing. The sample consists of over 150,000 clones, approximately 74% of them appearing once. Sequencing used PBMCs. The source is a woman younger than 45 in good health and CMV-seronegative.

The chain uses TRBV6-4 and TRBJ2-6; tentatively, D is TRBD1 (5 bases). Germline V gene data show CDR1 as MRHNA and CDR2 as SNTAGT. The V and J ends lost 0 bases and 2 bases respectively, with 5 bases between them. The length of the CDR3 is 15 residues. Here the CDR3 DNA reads TGTGCCAGCAGTGACTCCAGGGCTGGGGCCAACGTCCTGACTTTC. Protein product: CASSDSRAGANVLTF.

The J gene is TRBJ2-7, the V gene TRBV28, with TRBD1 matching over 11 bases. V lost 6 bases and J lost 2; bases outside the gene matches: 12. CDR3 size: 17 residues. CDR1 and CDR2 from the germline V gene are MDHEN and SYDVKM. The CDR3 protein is CASSLPPRDRGAYEQYF. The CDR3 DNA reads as TGTGCCAGCAGCCTACCCCCCAGGGACAGGGGGGCCTACGAGCAGTACTTC.

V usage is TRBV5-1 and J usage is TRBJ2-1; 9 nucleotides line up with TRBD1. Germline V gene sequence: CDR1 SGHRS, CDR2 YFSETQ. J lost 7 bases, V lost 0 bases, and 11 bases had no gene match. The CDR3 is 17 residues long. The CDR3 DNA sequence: TGCGCCAGCAGCTTGGCCGAAACAGGGGGCGGCGGGAATGAGCAGTTCTTC. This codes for CASSLAETGGGGNEQFF.

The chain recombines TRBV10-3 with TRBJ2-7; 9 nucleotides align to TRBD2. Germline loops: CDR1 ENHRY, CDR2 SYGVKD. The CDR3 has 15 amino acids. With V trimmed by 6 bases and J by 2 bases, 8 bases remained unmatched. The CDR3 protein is CAIRGSGSGTYEQYF. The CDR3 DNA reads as TGTGCCATCAGAGGTAGCGGGAGTGGGACCTACGAGCAGTACTTC.

The CDR3 protein is CASSQTGQGFSFYGYTF. DNA for the CDR3: TGTGCCAGCAGTCAAACAGGACAGGGTTTTTCGTTCTATGGCTACACCTTC. The chain combines TRBV5-6 with TRBJ1-2; TRBD1 agrees at 8 bases. Germline CDR1 SGHDT, CDR2 YYEEEE. Trimming cost V 5 bases and J 4 bases; bases outside gene matches: 16. This CDR3 comprises 17 residues.

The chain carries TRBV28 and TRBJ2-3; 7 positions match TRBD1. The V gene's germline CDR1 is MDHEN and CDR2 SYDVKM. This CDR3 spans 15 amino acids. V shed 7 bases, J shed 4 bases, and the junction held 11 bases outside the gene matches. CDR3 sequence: CASNTKGAGADTQYF. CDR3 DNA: TGTGCCAGCAACACGAAGGGGGCAGGGGCAGATACGCAGTATTTT.

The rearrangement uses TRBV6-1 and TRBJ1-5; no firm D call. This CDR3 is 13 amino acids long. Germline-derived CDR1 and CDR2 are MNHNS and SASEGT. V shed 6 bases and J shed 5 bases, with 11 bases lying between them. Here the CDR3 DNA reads TGTGCCAGCAGGCGACCCGAGGATCAGCCCCAGCATTTT. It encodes CASRRPEDQPQHF.

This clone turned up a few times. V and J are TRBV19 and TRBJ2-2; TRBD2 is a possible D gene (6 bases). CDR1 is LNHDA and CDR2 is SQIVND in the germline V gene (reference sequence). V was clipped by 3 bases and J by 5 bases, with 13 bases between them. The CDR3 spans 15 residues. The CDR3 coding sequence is TGTGCCAGTAGTATCGGGGGAACGGGGACCGGGGAGCTGTTTTTT. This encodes CASSIGGTGTGELFF.

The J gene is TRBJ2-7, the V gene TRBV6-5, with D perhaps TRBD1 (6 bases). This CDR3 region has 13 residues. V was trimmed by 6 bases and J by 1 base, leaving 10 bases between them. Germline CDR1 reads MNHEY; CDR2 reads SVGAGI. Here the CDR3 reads CASSLDRSYEQYF. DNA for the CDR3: TGTGCCAGCAGCCTCGACAGGTCCTACGAGCAGTACTTC.

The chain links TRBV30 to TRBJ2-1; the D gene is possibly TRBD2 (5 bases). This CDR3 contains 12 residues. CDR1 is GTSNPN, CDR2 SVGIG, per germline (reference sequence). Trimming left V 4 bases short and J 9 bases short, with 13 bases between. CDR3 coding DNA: TGTGCCTGGAAAGGAGGAGTTTCTGAGCAGTTCTTC. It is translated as CAWKGGVSEQFF.

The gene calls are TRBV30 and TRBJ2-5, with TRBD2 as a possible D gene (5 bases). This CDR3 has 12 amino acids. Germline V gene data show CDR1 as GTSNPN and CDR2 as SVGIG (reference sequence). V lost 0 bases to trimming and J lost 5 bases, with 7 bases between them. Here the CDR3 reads CAWSVQRETQYF. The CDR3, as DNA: TGTGCCTGGAGTGTCCAGCGGGAGACCCAGTACTTC.

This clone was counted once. The chain's CDR3 is CASSSARDGETQYF. CDR3 nucleotides: TGTGCCAGCAGCTCCGCCAGGGATGGAGAGACCCAGTACTTC. The chain combines TRBV7-9 with TRBJ2-5; perhaps TRBD1 as D (5 bases). Germline CDR1 SEHNR, CDR2 FQNEAQ (reference sequence). CDR3 size: 14 residues. V was trimmed by 4 bases and J by 4 bases, leaving 13 bases between them. The whole variable domain, filled in from reference TRBV7-9 and TRBJ2-5, reads DTGVSQNPRHKITKRGQNVTFRCDPISEHNRLYWYRQTLGQGPEFLTYFQNEAQLEKSRLLSDRFSAERPKGSFSTLEIQRTEQGDSAMYLCASSSARDGETQYFGPGTRLLVL.

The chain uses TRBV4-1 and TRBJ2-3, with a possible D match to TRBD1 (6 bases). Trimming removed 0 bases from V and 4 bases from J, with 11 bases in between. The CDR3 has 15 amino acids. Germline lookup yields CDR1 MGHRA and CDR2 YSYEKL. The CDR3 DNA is TGCGCCAGCAGCCAAGAAACAGGGATCGCAGATACGCAGTATTTT. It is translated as CASSQETGIADTQYF.

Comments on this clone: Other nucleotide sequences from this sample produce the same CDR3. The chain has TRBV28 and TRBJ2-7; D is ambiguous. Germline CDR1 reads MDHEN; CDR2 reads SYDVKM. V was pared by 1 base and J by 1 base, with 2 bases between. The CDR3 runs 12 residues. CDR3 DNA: TGTGCCAGCAGTTTATCATCCTACGAGCAGTACTTC. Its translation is CASSLSSYEQYF.

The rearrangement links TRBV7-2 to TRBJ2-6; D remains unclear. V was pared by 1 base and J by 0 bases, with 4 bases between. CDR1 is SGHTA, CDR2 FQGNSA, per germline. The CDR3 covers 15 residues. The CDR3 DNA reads TGTGCCAGCAGCTTAGGGGCCTCTGGGGCCAACGTCCTGACTTTC. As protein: CASSLGASGANVLTF.

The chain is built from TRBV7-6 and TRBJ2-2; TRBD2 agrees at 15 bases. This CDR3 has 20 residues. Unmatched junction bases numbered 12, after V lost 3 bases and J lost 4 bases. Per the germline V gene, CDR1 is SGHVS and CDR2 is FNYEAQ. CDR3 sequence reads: CASSLADGLAGGLGTGELFF. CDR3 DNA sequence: TGTGCCAGCAGCTTGGCTGACGGACTAGCGGGAGGGTTGGGCACCGGGGAGCTGTTTTTT.

DNA of the CDR3: TGTGCCAGCAGTTATCAGACGGGCTCTGGAAACACCATATATTTT. This codes for CASSYQTGSGNTIYF. V gene TRBV6-5 combines with J gene TRBJ1-3; D remains ambiguous. The CDR3 consists of 15 residues. V gave up 3 bases and J gave up 0 bases, with 9 bases separating them. The V gene's germline CDR1 is MNHEY and CDR2 SVGAGI.

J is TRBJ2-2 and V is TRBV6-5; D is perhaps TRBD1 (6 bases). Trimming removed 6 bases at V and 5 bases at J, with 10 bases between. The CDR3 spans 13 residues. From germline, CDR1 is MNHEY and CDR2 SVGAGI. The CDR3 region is CASSHRVTGELFF. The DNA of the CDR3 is TGTGCCAGCAGCCACAGGGTGACCGGGGAGCTGTTTTTT.

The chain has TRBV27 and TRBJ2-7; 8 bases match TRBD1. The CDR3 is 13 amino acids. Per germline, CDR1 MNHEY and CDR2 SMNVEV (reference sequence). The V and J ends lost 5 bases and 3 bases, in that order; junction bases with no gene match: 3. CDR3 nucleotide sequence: TGTGCCAGCAGTCGGACAGGGAACTACGAGCAGTACTTC. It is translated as CASSRTGNYEQYF.

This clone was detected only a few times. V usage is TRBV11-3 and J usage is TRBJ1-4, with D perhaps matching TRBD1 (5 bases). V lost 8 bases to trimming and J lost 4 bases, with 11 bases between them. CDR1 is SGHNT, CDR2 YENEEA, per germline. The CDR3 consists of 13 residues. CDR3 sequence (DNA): TGTGCCAGCGGGGGGGAGTTTAATGAAAAACTGTTTTTT. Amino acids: CASGGEFNEKLFF.

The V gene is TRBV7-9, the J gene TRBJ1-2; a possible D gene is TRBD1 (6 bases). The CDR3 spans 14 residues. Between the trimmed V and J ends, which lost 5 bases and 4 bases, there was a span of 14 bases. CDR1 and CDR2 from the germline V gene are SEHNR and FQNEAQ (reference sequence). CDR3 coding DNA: TGTGCCAGCAGCCCAACAGGGAGTGGCTATGGCTACACCTTC. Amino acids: CASSPTGSGYGYTF.

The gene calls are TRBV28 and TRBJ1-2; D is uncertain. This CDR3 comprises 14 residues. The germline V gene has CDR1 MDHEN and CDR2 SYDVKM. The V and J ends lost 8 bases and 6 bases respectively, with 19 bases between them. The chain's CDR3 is CASWRGSEVDGYTF. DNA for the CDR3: TGTGCCAGCTGGCGGGGTTCCGAGGTGGATGGCTACACCTTC.

For the CDR3, the DNA is TGTGCCAGCAGCTTAGTATCAGGGCTGTTCTACAATGAGCAGTTCTTC. Its protein is CASSLVSGLFYNEQFF. The chain has TRBV7-9 and TRBJ2-1, with a weak D call TRBD1 (5 bases). Germline CDR1 SEHNR, CDR2 FQNEAQ (reference sequence). Trimming took 1 base from V and 3 from J, leaving 13 bases between them. This CDR3 has 16 amino acids. Based on the CDR3 plus reference TRBV7-9 and TRBJ2-1, the full variable domain is DTGVSQNPRHKITKRGQNVTFRCDPISEHNRLYWYRQTLGQGPEFLTYFQNEAQLEKSRLLSDRFSAERPKGSFSTLEIQRTEQGDSAMYLCASSLVSGLFYNEQFFGPGTRLTVL.

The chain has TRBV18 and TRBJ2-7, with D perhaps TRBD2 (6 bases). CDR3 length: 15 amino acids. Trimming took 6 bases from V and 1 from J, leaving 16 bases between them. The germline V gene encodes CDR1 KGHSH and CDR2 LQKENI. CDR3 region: CASSLGGPNSYEQYF. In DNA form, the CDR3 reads TGTGCCAGCTCCCTGGGGGGACCCAATTCCTACGAGCAGTACTTC.

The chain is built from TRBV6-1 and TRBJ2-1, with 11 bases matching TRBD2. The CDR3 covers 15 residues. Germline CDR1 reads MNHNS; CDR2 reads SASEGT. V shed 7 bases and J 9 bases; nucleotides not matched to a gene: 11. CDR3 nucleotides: TGTGCCAGCATCCTCGGACTAGCGGGCCAAAGTGAGCAGTTCTTC. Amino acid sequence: CASILGLAGQSEQFF.

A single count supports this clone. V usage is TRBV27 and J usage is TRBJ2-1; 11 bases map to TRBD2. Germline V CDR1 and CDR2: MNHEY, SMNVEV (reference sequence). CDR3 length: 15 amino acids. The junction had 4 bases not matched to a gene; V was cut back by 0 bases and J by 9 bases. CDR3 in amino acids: CASSLSPGLAGEQFF. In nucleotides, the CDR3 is TGTGCCAGCAGTTTATCCCCCGGACTAGCGGGTGAGCAGTTCTTC.

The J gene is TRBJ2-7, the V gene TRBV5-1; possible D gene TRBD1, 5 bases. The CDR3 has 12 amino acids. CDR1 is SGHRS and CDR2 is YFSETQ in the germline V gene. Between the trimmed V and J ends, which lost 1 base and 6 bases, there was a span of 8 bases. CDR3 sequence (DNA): TGCGCCAGCAGCTTGCAAGGGGTCGAGCAGTACTTC. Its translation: CASSLQGVEQYF.

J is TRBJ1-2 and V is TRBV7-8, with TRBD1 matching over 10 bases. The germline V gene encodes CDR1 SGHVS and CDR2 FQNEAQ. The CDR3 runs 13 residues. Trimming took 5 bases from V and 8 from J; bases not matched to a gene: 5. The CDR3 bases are TGTGCCAGCAGCCTTGGGACAGGGGAAGGCTACACCTTC. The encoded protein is CASSLGTGEGYTF.

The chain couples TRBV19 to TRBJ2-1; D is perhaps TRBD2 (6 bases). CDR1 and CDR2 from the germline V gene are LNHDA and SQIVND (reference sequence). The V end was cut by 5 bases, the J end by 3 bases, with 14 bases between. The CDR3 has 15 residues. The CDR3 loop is CASSPRDLNYNEQFF. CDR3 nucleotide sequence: TGTGCCAGTAGTCCGCGGGACCTCAACTACAATGAGCAGTTCTTC.

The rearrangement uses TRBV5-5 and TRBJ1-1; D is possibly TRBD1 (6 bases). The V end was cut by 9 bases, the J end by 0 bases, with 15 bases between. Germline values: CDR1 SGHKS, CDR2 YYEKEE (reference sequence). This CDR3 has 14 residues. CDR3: CATFQGIMNTEAFF. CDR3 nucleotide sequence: TGTGCCACTTTTCAGGGGATTATGAACACTGAAGCTTTCTTT. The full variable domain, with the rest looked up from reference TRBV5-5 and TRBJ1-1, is DAGVTQSPTHLIKTRGQQVTLRCSPISGHKSVSWYQQVLGQGPQFIFQYYEKEERGRGNFPDRFSARQFPNYSSELNVNALLLGDSALYLCATFQGIMNTEAFFGQGTRLTVV.